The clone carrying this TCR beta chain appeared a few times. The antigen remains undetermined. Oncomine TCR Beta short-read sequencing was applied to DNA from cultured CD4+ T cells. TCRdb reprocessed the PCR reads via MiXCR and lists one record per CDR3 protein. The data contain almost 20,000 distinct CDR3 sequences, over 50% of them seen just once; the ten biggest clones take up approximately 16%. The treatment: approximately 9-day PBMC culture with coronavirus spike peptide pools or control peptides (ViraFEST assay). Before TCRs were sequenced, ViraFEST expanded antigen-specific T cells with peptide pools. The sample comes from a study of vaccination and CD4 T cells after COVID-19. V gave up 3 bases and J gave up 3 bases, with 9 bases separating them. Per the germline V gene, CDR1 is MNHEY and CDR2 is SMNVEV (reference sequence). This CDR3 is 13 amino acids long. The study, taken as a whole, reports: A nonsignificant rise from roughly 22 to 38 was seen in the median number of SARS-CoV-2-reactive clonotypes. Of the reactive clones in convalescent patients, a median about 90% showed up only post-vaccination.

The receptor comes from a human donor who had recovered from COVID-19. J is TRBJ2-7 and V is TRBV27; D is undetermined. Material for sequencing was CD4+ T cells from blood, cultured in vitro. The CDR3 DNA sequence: TGTGCCAGCAGTTTCAGCACTATCTACGAGCAGTACTTC. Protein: CASSFSTIYEQYF.